This T cell receptor beta chain was identified during a study of healthy donors' naive CD4 and CD8 T cells. Study observations and caveats: Negatively charged CDR3s marked CD8+ lineage; positively charged CDR3s marked CD4+ lineage.

Germline CDR1 is MNHNY and CDR2 is SVGAGI (reference sequence). Trimming stripped 8 bases from V and 5 bases from J, with 19 bases between. The CDR3 contains 14 residues. A note on this clonotype: What it binds is not known.

TCR libraries were built from roughly 0.5 ug of total RNA by linear amplification. One entry per CDR3 protein results from TCRdb running MiXCR on the reads. The table has about 180,000 distinct CDR3 sequences, over 60% seen once. The sequence came from a pool of human donors in good health; the sample pools cells from several healthy donors. This chain uses TRBV6-6 with TRBJ2-7; no definite D call. The specimen was naive CD4+ and CD8+ T cells sorted from blood, pooled from several donors. The CDR3 nucleotides are TGTGCCAGCGTTTCCACCTCTCCTGATAACGAGCAGTACTTC. Its translation is CASVSTSPDNEQYF.